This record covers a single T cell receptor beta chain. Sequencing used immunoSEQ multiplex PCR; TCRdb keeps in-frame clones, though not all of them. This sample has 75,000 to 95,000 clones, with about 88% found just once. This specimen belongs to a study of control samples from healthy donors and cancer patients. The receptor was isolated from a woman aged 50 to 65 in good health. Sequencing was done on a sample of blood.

Written as DNA, the CDR3 is TGTGCCTGGAGTGTACGCTTAAGTAGGACAGGCGGATTATATGGCTACACCTTC. Translation gives CAWSVRLSRTGGLYGYTF. The J gene is TRBJ1-2, the V gene TRBV30; TRBD1 agrees at 7 bases. Germline assignment: CDR1 GTSNPN and CDR2 SVGIG (reference sequence). V dropped 0 bases and J dropped 5; count of bases not matched to a gene: 18. The CDR3 consists of 18 residues.